This T cell receptor (beta chain) was observed in a study of CD8+ T cells in alopecia areata. Study information: Treated patients were given oral tofacitinib, which was dosed at 5 to 10 mg twice daily. Points from the study as a whole: Sequencing of scalp samples also includes resident alphabeta T cells from normal skin.

Once RNA had been extracted, it was reverse transcribed into cDNA to act as the sequencing template. Sequencing used immunoSEQ multiplex PCR; TCRdb keeps in-frame clones, though not all of them. The sample includes approximately 150,000 clones, over 70% of them seen just once. Collected material from alopecia areata patients comprised lesional scalp punch biopsies and peripheral blood. The germline V and J ends were trimmed by 0 bases and 0 bases, with 4 bases remaining between them. CDR1 is SGHRS, CDR2 YFSETQ, per germline. This CDR3 has 14 amino acids. In the case of this clone: Its cognate antigen is unknown.

The clonotype originates from a human donor with alopecia areata. V usage is TRBV5-1 and J usage is TRBJ2-1; D not resolved. Here the sequenced sample was CD8+ T cells sorted from blood, taken at week 0. CDR3 amino acids: CASSLESSYNEQFF. CDR3 nucleotides: TGCGCCAGCAGCTTGGAGAGCTCCTACAATGAGCAGTTCTTC.